The 16 T cell receptor beta chains listed next were all sequenced from one sample in a study of PD-1 blockade in classical Hodgkin lymphoma. Time point meaning: newly diagnosed, previously untreated cHL patient sample. The data were produced by immunoSEQ multiplex PCR, yet TCRdb's version contains in-frame clones alone and is incomplete. Of around 50,000 clones in the sample, roughly 93% were seen once. Sequencing used peripheral blood mononuclear cells (PBMCs). These receptors were obtained from a human donor with classical Hodgkin lymphoma.

V gene TRBV6-1 combines with J gene TRBJ1-5; D unresolved. The CDR3 runs to 12 residues. Trimming stripped 7 bases from V and 5 bases from J, with 9 bases between. Germline V CDR1 and CDR2: MNHNS, SASEGT. The CDR3 sequence is CASTSSDQPQHF. The DNA of the CDR3 is TGTGCCAGCACCTCTTCGGATCAGCCCCAGCATTTT.

J is TRBJ2-1 and V is TRBV7-3, with 12 bases fitting TRBD2. CDR1 is SGHTA, CDR2 FQGTGA, per germline. The CDR3 loop spans 15 amino acids. Trimming took 1 base from V and 10 from J; bases not matched to a gene: 5. The DNA for the CDR3 is TGTGCCAGCAGCTTAATACTAGCGGGAGGCAGCGAGCAGTTCTTC. Its protein product is CASSLILAGGSEQFF. The variable domain in full, with the rest retrieved from reference TRBV7-3 and TRBJ2-1, is GAGVSQTPSNKVTEKGKYVELRCDPISGHTALYWYRQSLGQGPEFLIYFQGTGAADDSGLPNDRFFAVRPEGSVSTLKIQRTERGDSAVYLCASSLILAGGSEQFFGPGTRLTVL.

The gene calls are TRBV25-1 and TRBJ1-4, with D possibly being TRBD1 (6 bases). This CDR3 has 15 residues. The V end lost 1 base, the J end lost 8 bases, and 14 bases lay between the germline ends. CDR1 is MGHDK and CDR2 is SYGVNS in the germline V gene. Here the CDR3 DNA reads TGTGCCAGCAGTGAATCAGGGACATTAGGGGAAAAACTGTTTTTT. This translates into CASSESGTLGEKLFF.

This clone was recorded only once. The CDR3: CASSKENNGGRVWDNEQFF. The CDR3 nucleotides read TGCGCCAGCAGCAAGGAGAATAACGGGGGGCGCGTTTGGGACAATGAGCAGTTCTTC. The chain recombines TRBV4-1 with TRBJ2-1, with D possibly TRBD2 on 7 matching bases. This CDR3 region has 19 residues. Germline CDR1 MGHRA, CDR2 YSYEKL. The V gene lost 5 bases and the J gene lost 5 bases, with 28 bases spanning the gap.

The chain has TRBV6-5 and TRBJ1-2; D call uncertain. The germline CDR1 and CDR2 sequences are MNHEY and SVGAGI. CDR3 length: 14 amino acids. Between the trimmed V and J ends, which lost 2 bases and 3 bases, there was a span of 10 bases. The CDR3 spells CASSYAAKDYGYTF. CDR3 coding DNA: TGTGCCAGCAGTTACGCCGCGAAGGACTATGGCTACACCTTC.

This sequence joins TRBV28 and TRBJ2-5; 11 positions match TRBD2. CDR1 is MDHEN, CDR2 SYDVKM, per germline. This CDR3 spans 15 amino acids. The V and J ends lost 2 bases and 5 bases, in that order; junction bases with no gene match: 4. The CDR3 reads CASSLKLAGGETQYF. CDR3 nucleotides: TGTGCCAGCAGTTTAAAGCTAGCGGGAGGTGAGACCCAGTACTTC.

V and J are TRBV6-5 and TRBJ1-2, with D possibly being TRBD1 (6 bases). The CDR3 extends over 14 amino acids. Per the germline V gene, CDR1 is MNHEY and CDR2 is SVGAGI. V was shortened by 0 bases and J by 4 bases, with 9 bases between the two germline ends. CDR3 nucleotides: TGTGCCAGCAGTTACTCAACGGACAGCTATGGCTACACCTTC. Protein product: CASSYSTDSYGYTF.

The rearrangement uses TRBV28 and TRBJ1-4, with D hard to call. Germline values: CDR1 MDHEN, CDR2 SYDVKM. V was shortened by 7 bases and J by 8 bases, with 11 bases between the two germline ends. There are 12 residues in the CDR3. DNA of the CDR3: TGTGCCAGCACGAGACGGTCGGAAAAACTGTTTTTT. Amino acids: CASTRRSEKLFF.

This clone occurred a few times. V is TRBV28 and J is TRBJ1-5; weak D call: TRBD1 (5 bases). With 7 bases removed from V and 3 bases from J, the gap between germline ends came to 16 bases. CDR1 and CDR2 from the germline V gene are MDHEN and SYDVKM. The CDR3 loop spans 15 amino acids. The CDR3: CASTTEQEINQPQHF. DNA of the CDR3: TGTGCCAGCACCACTGAACAGGAGATCAATCAGCCCCAGCATTTT.

This clone was seen a few times. The V and J genes are TRBV9 and TRBJ2-2, with D possibly TRBD2 on 6 matching bases. V was trimmed by 2 bases and J by 6 bases, leaving 11 bases between them. Germline values: CDR1 SGDLS, CDR2 YYNGEE. The CDR3 has 14 residues. The CDR3 here is CASSVGGSPGELFF. The CDR3 nucleotides are TGTGCCAGCAGCGTCGGGGGATCCCCCGGGGAGCTGTTTTTT.

The chain carries TRBV7-2 and TRBJ1-1, with 8 bases fitting TRBD1. This CDR3 spans 15 amino acids. The J segment lost 10 bases and the V segment lost 3 bases, leaving 13 bases of the junction unmatched. Per the germline V gene, CDR1 is SGHTA and CDR2 is FQGNSA. CDR3 sequence reads: CASSFQRQGSLIAFF. In nucleotides, the CDR3 is TGTGCCAGCAGCTTCCAGCGACAGGGGAGTCTTATAGCTTTCTTT.

The genes are TRBV6-1 and TRBJ1-3; the D gene is possibly TRBD1 (5 bases). V was trimmed by 0 bases and J by 0 bases, leaving 12 bases between them. Germline CDR1 and CDR2: MNHNS and SASEGT. The CDR3 extends over 17 amino acids. CDR3 residues: CASSEAHGGSSGNTIYF. In DNA, the CDR3 is TGTGCCAGCAGTGAAGCGCACGGGGGATCCTCTGGAAACACCATATATTTT.

The gene calls are TRBV9 and TRBJ2-1; 9 bases align to TRBD2. V lost 0 bases to trimming and J lost 3 bases; unmatched junction nucleotides: 1. The CDR3 length is 15 residues. CDR1 is SGDLS and CDR2 is YYNGEE in the germline V gene. The CDR3 here is CASSVDSGGYNEQFF. The CDR3 DNA sequence: TGTGCCAGCAGCGTAGATAGCGGGGGCTACAATGAGCAGTTCTTC.

The V and J genes are TRBV11-3 and TRBJ2-1, with D perhaps TRBD2 (6 bases). This CDR3 has 15 amino acids. The V gene's germline CDR1 is SGHNT and CDR2 YENEEA. The V end lost 5 bases, the J end lost 0 bases, and 11 bases lay between the germline ends. The CDR3 region is CASSLEGSSYNEQFF. CDR3 sequence (DNA): TGTGCCAGCAGCCTGGAGGGGAGCTCCTACAATGAGCAGTTCTTC.

This clone was detected only once. The chain employs TRBV5-1 and TRBJ2-7; D is perhaps TRBD1 or TRBD2 (6 bases each). V shed 4 bases and J shed 3 bases, with 14 bases lying between them. The CDR3 has 14 residues. CDR1 is SGHRS and CDR2 is YFSETQ in the germline V gene. The CDR3: CASSRTAGGYEQYV. As DNA, the CDR3 is TGCGCCAGCAGCCGGACAGCCGGGGGCTACGAGCAGTACGTC.

This chain uses TRBV7-3 with TRBJ2-3; a weak D match, TRBD2 (5 bases). Per the germline V gene, CDR1 is SGHTA and CDR2 is FQGTGA. The CDR3 is 15 residues long. The V and J ends lost 2 bases and 3 bases respectively, with 12 bases between them. This chain's CDR3 is CASSLWPGSTDTQYF. DNA for the CDR3: TGTGCCAGCAGCTTATGGCCGGGATCTACAGATACGCAGTATTTT.